The clone carrying this T cell receptor beta chain has only one observation. The antigen is undetermined. The source of the sample is a study of beta chain features in type 1 diabetes. Looking at the study overall: Cell yields, age and gender were similar between patients and healthy donors.

Whole-study results and caveats: Among all four CD4+ subsets, Type 1 diabetes patients had TCRB CDR3s that were moderately but significantly shorter.

The study reverse transcribed the entire isolated RNA, so it sequenced expressed TCRB transcripts. Some clones are missing from TCRdb's copy, which holds only in-frame ones; the method was immunoSEQ multiplex PCR. The sample lists about 640,000 clones, around an eighth occurring once. Specimen: naive CD4+ T cells from blood. This TCR was recovered from a man younger than 40 with type 1 diabetes.

The CDR3 is CASRARTASYGYTF. In DNA form, the CDR3 reads TGTGCCAGCAGGGCAAGGACAGCCTCCTATGGCTACACCTTC. The chain links TRBV6-6 to TRBJ1-2; D is possibly TRBD1 (6 bases). The CDR3 runs 14 residues. Germline V gives CDR1 MNHNY, CDR2 SVGAGI (reference sequence). Trimming removed 6 bases from V and 4 bases from J, with 15 bases in between.